The source of this T cell receptor beta chain is a study of shared clonotypes between healthy human individuals. Only in-frame clones appear in the TCRdb table, and some are missing; sequencing was by immunoSEQ multiplex PCR. The data contain 1,500,000 or so clones, over 95% of them singletons. The CDR3 loop spans 16 amino acids. Germline CDR1 and CDR2: SGHRS and YFSETQ. V lost 4 bases to trimming and J lost 1 base; unmatched junction nucleotides: 9. Sequences were obtained from naive CD4+ T cells sorted from blood. The subset was: CD45RA+ positively selected. The sequence was collected from a man between 25 and 39 years old in good health. This chain links TRBV5-1 with TRBJ1-1; TRBD1 aligns across 8 bases. CDR3 DNA sequence: TGCGCCAGCAGCCTGTTGACAGGGACAGGGAACACTGAAGCTTTCTTT. Translated: CASSLLTGTGNTEAFF.